Shown below are 14 T cell receptor beta chains from a single sample sequenced in a study of technical replicates of blood from several donors. Sequenced by immunoSEQ multiplex PCR; TCRdb stores in-frame clones only, minus some. The sample includes about 93,000 clones, around 96% seen only once; the top ten take over 0.25%. Sequencing input: T cells isolated from PBMCs. Receptors originate from a human donor in good health.

The chain is built from TRBV6-1 and TRBJ1-2; tentatively, D is TRBD1 (6 bases). Germline V lookup: CDR1 MNHNS, CDR2 SASEGT. Trimming removed 6 bases from V and 1 base from J, with 12 bases in between. The CDR3 length is 14 residues. CDR3 nucleotides: TGTGCCAGCAGACAGACAGGTGTTAACTATGGCTACACCTTC. It codes for CASRQTGVNYGYTF.

The rearrangement links TRBV5-6 to TRBJ2-7; TRBD1 matches 7 bases. Germline trimming cut 4 bases from V and 3 bases from J; bases unmatched to any gene: 10. Per the germline V gene, CDR1 is SGHDT and CDR2 is YYEEEE. This CDR3 has 15 residues. In DNA, the CDR3 is TGTGCCAGCAGCCCGCCGGGACAGAACCTCTACGAGCAGTACTTC. Its translation: CASSPPGQNLYEQYF.

This clone was seen once. The chain uses TRBV11-2 and TRBJ2-5; 9 bases fit TRBD1. Germline assignment: CDR1 SGHAT and CDR2 FQNNGV. The CDR3 extends over 16 amino acids. Trimming removed 5 bases from V and 4 bases from J; junction bases left unmatched: 11. The CDR3 DNA follows: TGTGCCAGCAGCACTAGAGCGGGACAGGGAATAGAGACCCAGTACTTC. Translation gives CASSTRAGQGIETQYF.

This clone was recorded once. The chain joins TRBV28 to TRBJ2-2; 8 bases align to TRBD2. This CDR3 region has 14 residues. The V and J ends lost 8 bases and 6 bases, in that order; junction bases with no gene match: 8. Per the germline V gene, CDR1 is MDHEN and CDR2 is SYDVKM. The CDR3 bases are TGTGCCAGCCGGTCGGGGGGGACCGCCGGGGAGCTGTTTTTT. Translation gives CASRSGGTAGELFF.

This clone was seen a single time. This sequence joins TRBV5-1 and TRBJ1-2; 7 bases line up with TRBD1. The germline gives CDR1 SGHRS, CDR2 YFSETQ. V lost 5 bases and J lost 5; bases outside the gene matches: 6. CDR3 length: 13 amino acids. Here the CDR3 reads CASRGRGVYGYTF. The CDR3 DNA sequence: TGCGCCAGCAGAGGCAGGGGGGTTTATGGCTACACCTTC.

V is TRBV18 and J is TRBJ2-3; weak D call: TRBD1 (6 bases). The CDR3 sequence is 17 residues long. Trimming removed 4 bases from V and 1 base from J, with 18 bases in between. Germline CDR1 is KGHSH and CDR2 is LQKENI. The CDR3, as DNA: TGTGCCAGCTCACGGACAGAGTCTTCGCTGGGCACAGATACGCAGTATTTT. Translating it yields CASSRTESSLGTDTQYF.

The rearrangement joins TRBV14 to TRBJ1-1; no definite D call. Germline CDR1 and CDR2: SGHDN and FVKESK. The CDR3 contains 15 residues. Trimming removed 0 bases from V and 2 bases from J, with 10 bases in between. As DNA, the CDR3 is TGTGCCAGCAGCCAAGACACAGACCTAAACACTGAAGCTTTCTTT. It yields the protein CASSQDTDLNTEAFF. The whole variable domain, remainder taken from reference TRBV14 and TRBJ1-1, is EAGVTQFPSHSVIEKGQTVTLRCDPISGHDNLYWYRRVMGKEIKFLLHFVKESKQDESGMPNNRFLAERTGGTYSTLKVQPAELEDSGVYFCASSQDTDLNTEAFFGQGTRLTVV.

The V gene is TRBV10-2, the J gene TRBJ2-1; D remains ambiguous. The CDR3 is 14 amino acids. CDR1 and CDR2 from the germline V gene are WSHSY and SAAADI. Trimming shortened V by 7 bases and J by 4 bases, and 14 bases separated the two germline ends. This chain's CDR3 is CASMRLSKYNEQFF. The CDR3 DNA reads as TGCGCCAGCATGCGGCTGAGCAAGTACAATGAGCAGTTCTTC.

This sequence joins TRBV30 and TRBJ1-5; D gene unclear. Germline-derived CDR1 and CDR2 are GTSNPN and SVGIG (reference sequence). This CDR3 contains 11 residues. The germline V and J ends were trimmed by 5 bases and 4 bases, with 6 bases remaining between them. Here the CDR3 reads CAWAPNQPQHF. DNA of the CDR3: TGTGCCTGGGCGCCAAATCAGCCCCAGCATTTT. Full variable domain (remainder filled in from reference TRBV30 and TRBJ1-5): SQTIHQWPATLVQPVGSPLSLECTVEGTSNPNLYWYRQAAGRGLQLLFYSVGIGQISSEVPQNLSASRPQDRQFILSSKKLLLSDSGFYLCAWAPNQPQHFGDGTRLSIL.

This sequence joins TRBV10-1 and TRBJ1-6, with 7 positions matching TRBD1. Germline trimming cut 6 bases from V and 16 bases from J; bases unmatched to any gene: 6. CDR3 size: 11 residues. From germline, CDR1 is WNHNN and CDR2 SYGVQD (reference sequence). This CDR3 is CASSEGTVLHF. The CDR3 nucleotides read TGCGCCAGCAGCGAAGGGACAGTGCTCCACTTT.

This chain links TRBV5-1 with TRBJ1-4; unclear D gene. Germline lookup yields CDR1 SGHRS and CDR2 YFSETQ. The CDR3 loop spans 14 amino acids. Trimming removed 2 bases at V and 5 bases at J, with 10 bases between. The CDR3 protein is CASSFSPENEKLFF. Here the CDR3 DNA reads TGCGCCAGCAGCTTCTCGCCCGAGAATGAAAAACTGTTTTTT.

Comment on this clone: A junction end diverges from the germline sequence, so it may reflect a read error. The chain carries TRBV6-5 and TRBJ1-1, with 7 bases lining up with TRBD1. The CDR3 consists of 13 residues. Germline V gives CDR1 MNHEY, CDR2 SVGAGI. In DNA, the CDR3 is TGTGCCAGCAGTTACTCGGCCGGGACAGAAAACCTCTTT. Its translation: CASSYSAGTENLF.

The chain has TRBV4-1 and TRBJ2-3; D is perhaps TRBD1 (6 bases). CDR1 and CDR2 from the germline V gene are MGHRA and YSYEKL. The CDR3 is made up of 18 amino acids. V was cut by 1 base and J by 3 bases, with 20 bases left in between. The CDR3 DNA follows: TGCGCCAGCAGCCAAGTAGGACCAGGCAGGGGCGGGACAGATACGCAGTATTTT. It encodes CASSQVGPGRGGTDTQYF.

The rearrangement uses TRBV6-1 and TRBJ2-1, with 8 bases identical to TRBD1. This CDR3 spans 16 amino acids. The J segment lost 4 bases and the V segment lost 0 bases, leaving 5 bases of the junction unmatched. CDR1 and CDR2 (germline): MNHNS, SASEGT. The CDR3 nucleotides read TGTGCCAGCAGTGAAGCGGGCAGGGGGCTATACAATGAGCAGTTCTTC. As protein: CASSEAGRGLYNEQFF.